The 10 T cell receptor beta chains below come from one sample, sequenced in a study of cytomegalovirus exposure and HLA in healthy donors. PCR amplification relied on 60 Vbeta primers (plus 13 Jbeta primers). Generated by immunoSEQ multiplex PCR, the TCRdb table keeps only in-frame clones and is missing some. The top ten hold about 1.6% of the sample, which has about 190,000 clones, around 77% seen once. Sequencing was performed on PBMCs. The origin of the receptors is a woman aged 18-29 years in good health and CMV-seronegative.

The chain joins TRBV9 to TRBJ1-4; D gene ambiguous. Per the germline V gene, CDR1 is SGDLS and CDR2 is YYNGEE. Trimming removed 0 bases at V and 0 bases at J, with 18 bases between. The CDR3 runs 19 residues. CDR3 loop: CASSVGSWRDRATNEKLFF. In DNA, the CDR3 is TGTGCCAGCAGCGTAGGAAGTTGGCGGGATCGAGCAACTAATGAAAAACTGTTTTTT.

V and J are TRBV9 and TRBJ2-1; 9 bases fit TRBD2. Per the germline V gene, CDR1 is SGDLS and CDR2 is YYNGEE. The CDR3 runs 15 residues. With 4 bases clipped from V and 7 bases from J, the junction kept 9 bases outside the gene matches. CDR3 residues: CASSFGREGRNEQFF. CDR3 bases: TGTGCCAGCAGCTTTGGGCGGGAGGGCCGTAATGAGCAGTTCTTC.

The J gene is TRBJ2-5, the V gene TRBV5-6; D is perhaps TRBD1 (6 bases). V shed 1 base and J shed 3 bases, with 7 bases lying between them. The CDR3 runs 13 residues. Germline CDR1 and CDR2: SGHDT and YYEEEE. The CDR3 spells CASSLYREETQYF. The CDR3 bases are TGTGCCAGCAGCTTGTACAGGGAAGAGACCCAGTACTTC.

The genes are TRBV18 and TRBJ1-1, with TRBD1 identical over 8 bases. Germline CDR1 reads KGHSH; CDR2 reads LQKENI. J lost 4 bases, V lost 3 bases, and 10 bases had no gene match. The CDR3 runs 16 residues. CDR3 protein: CASSPYDRGLGTEAFF. As DNA, the CDR3 is TGTGCCAGCTCACCTTATGACAGGGGTCTCGGCACTGAAGCTTTCTTT.

For this clone: At one of its ends the junction is not consistent with the germline gene, which may arise from a read error. This chain links TRBV16 with TRBJ1-1; weak D call: TRBD1 (5 bases). CDR3 length: 16 amino acids. Germline CDR1 reads KGHSY; CDR2 reads FQNENV. CDR3: CASSQLGGGTFTKAFF. The CDR3 DNA follows: TGTGCCAGCAGCCAATTGGGAGGTGGGACCTTCACTAAAGCTTTCTTT.

The chain joins TRBV30 to TRBJ1-1, with D unresolved. The CDR3 is 13 amino acids. The V gene's germline CDR1 is GTSNPN and CDR2 SVGIG (reference sequence). The V end was cut by 3 bases, the J end by 5 bases, with 13 bases between. Here the CDR3 reads CAWSGRTETEAFF. In nucleotides, the CDR3 is TGTGCCTGGAGCGGGAGGACGGAGACTGAAGCTTTCTTT.

The CDR3 loop is CAIRSGQGSYEQYF. CDR3 nucleotides: TGTGCCATCAGATCGGGACAGGGGTCCTACGAGCAGTACTTC. The V gene is TRBV10-3, the J gene TRBJ2-5, with 10 bases fitting TRBD1. Near its end, the DNA agrees better with TRBJ2-7, so the J call may be wrong. Per the germline V gene, CDR1 is ENHRY and CDR2 is SYGVKD. The CDR3 is 14 amino acids.

V usage is TRBV2 and J usage is TRBJ1-2; TRBD1 agrees at 7 bases. The CDR3 is 15 residues long. V was clipped by 9 bases and J by 0 bases; unmatched bases: 10. Germline assignment: CDR1 SNHLY and CDR2 FYNNEI. CDR3 coding DNA: TGTGCCAGTGTAAAGACCGGGACAGCTAACTATGGCTACACCTTC. Amino acid sequence: CASVKTGTANYGYTF.

V and J are TRBV19 and TRBJ2-1; 9 bases are a match to TRBD2. V shed 5 bases, J shed 1 base, and the junction held 6 bases outside the gene matches. Germline-derived CDR1 and CDR2 are LNHDA and SQIVND (reference sequence). This CDR3 is built from 16 residues. The DNA for the CDR3 is TGTGCCAGTAGTCAGCGGGAGGCGCTATCCTACAATGAGCAGTTCTTC. Translation gives CASSQREALSYNEQFF.

This clone appeared a single time. The rearrangement links TRBV7-2 to TRBJ1-5; no definite D call. The length of the CDR3 is 15 residues. V gave up 2 bases and J gave up 1 base, with 9 bases separating them. Germline CDR1 is SGHTA and CDR2 is FQGNSA. CDR3 DNA sequence: TGTGCCAGCAGCTTAATTTCTCTGAGCAATCAGCCCCAGCATTTT. Translating it yields CASSLISLSNQPQHF.